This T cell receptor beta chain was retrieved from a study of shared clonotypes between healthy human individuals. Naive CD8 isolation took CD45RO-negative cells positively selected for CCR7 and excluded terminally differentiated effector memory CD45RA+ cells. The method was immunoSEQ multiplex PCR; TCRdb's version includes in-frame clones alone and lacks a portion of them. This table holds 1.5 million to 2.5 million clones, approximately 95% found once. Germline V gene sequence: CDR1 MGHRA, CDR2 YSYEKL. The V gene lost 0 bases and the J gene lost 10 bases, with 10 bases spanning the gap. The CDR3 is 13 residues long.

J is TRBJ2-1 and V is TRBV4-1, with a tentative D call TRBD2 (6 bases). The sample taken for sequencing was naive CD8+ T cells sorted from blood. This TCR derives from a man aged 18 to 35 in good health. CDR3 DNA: TGCGCCAGCAGCCAAGATCGGCGGGGAGAGCAGTTCTTC. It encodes CASSQDRRGEQFF.